This is a list of T cell receptor beta chains from one sample in a study of CD8+CD57+ T cells in acquired aplastic anemia. TCRdb recomputed calls from the reads with MiXCR, one row per CDR3 protein. Counted here are approximately 150,000 distinct CDR3 sequences, approximately 51% occurring once; the ten biggest clones make up around 3.2%. What was sequenced was sorted CD4+, CD8+, or CD8+CD57+ T cells (not recorded which) from PBMCs. The receptors stem from a human donor with aplastic anemia. Both conserved end residues are part of each CDR3. D genes are given only for firm matches. The size entry is marked missing in some rows and otherwise reads once, few, many or a size class.

>TRBV15|13|TRBD2|TRBJ2-1|.
TGTGCCACCGGGACTAGCGGCTACAATGAGCAGTTCTTC
CATGTSGYNEQFF
>TRBV2|14|.|TRBJ1-4|once
TGTGCCAGCGGGGTCACCGGAAGGAATGAAAAACTGTTTTTT
CASGVTGRNEKLFF
>TRBV6-1|14|TRBD1|TRBJ1-1|.
TGTGCCAGCAGTGAACAGGGGGGGAGCGCTGAAGCTTTCTTT
CASSEQGGSAEAFF
>TRBV11-2|14|.|TRBJ1-2|.
TGTGCCAGCAGCTTAGCTTCAGAAAACTATGGCTACACCTTC
CASSLASENYGYTF
>TRBV10-3|12|.|TRBJ1-4|.
TGTGCCATCAGCGATGATCGAGAAAAACTGTTTTTT
CAISDDREKLFF
>TRBV20-1|12|.|TRBJ1-1|.
TGCAGTGCTGTCCGGACGAACACTGAAGCTTTCTTT
CSAVRTNTEAFF
>TRBV2|14|TRBD1|TRBJ1-1|.
TGTGCCAGCAAGGGTCAGGGGGGAGGATCTGAAGCTTTCTTT
CASKGQGGGSEAFF
>TRBV27|16|.|TRBJ1-1|.
TGTGCCAGCAGTCCCCTCGCCGGCGCCTCCAACACTGAAGCTTTCTTT
CASSPLAGASNTEAFF
>TRBV20-1|16|TRBD2|TRBJ2-1|many
TGCAGTGCCCAGAGGGGACTAGCGGGAGTGAGGAATGAGCAGTTCTTC
CSAQRGLAGVRNEQFF
>TRBV25-1|14|TRBD2|TRBJ2-1|many
TGTGCCAGCAGGGGGACTAGCGGCAACAATGAGCAGTTCTTC
CASRGTSGNNEQFF
>TRBV5-1|15|.|TRBJ2-7|many
TGCGCCAGCAGCTTGGCGGCGGGGGCGGACTACGAGCAGTACTTC
CASSLAAGADYEQYF
>TRBV2|15|.|TRBJ2-2|.
TGTGCCAGCAGCGACGCGGAAGAGAACACCGGGGAGCTGTTTTTT
CASSDAEENTGELFF
>TRBV3-1|13|.|TRBJ1-1|.
TGTGCCAGCAGCATCCGGGGCAGGGGTACCGTTTTCTTT
CASSIRGRGTVFF